The source of this T cell receptor beta chain is a study of CD8 T cells in ankylosing spondylitis. Findings and limits, study-wide: Matched ankylosing spondylitis synovial fluid reportedly showed significant enrichment of disease-linked clones.

Concerning this clonotype: The antigen remains unidentified.

This CDR3 comprises 15 residues. CDR1 SGHNT and CDR2 YENEEA come from the germline V gene. V was trimmed by 1 base and J by 5 bases, leaving 12 bases between them. TCRdb re-analysed the 5' RACE reads in MiXCR, keeping a single row per CDR3 protein. The sample contains under 300,000 distinct CDR3 sequences, over 9.5% of which appear only once. This chain uses TRBV11-3 with TRBJ2-1; no firm D call. The sequence derives from a male donor with ankylosing spondylitis or in good health (not recorded which). The sample comprised blood, either unsorted or a sorted T cell fraction (not recorded which). CDR3 protein: CASSLGRLGHNEQFF. The CDR3 DNA reads TGTGCCAGCAGCTTAGGGAGACTGGGCCACAATGAGCAGTTCTTC.